The 13 T cell receptor beta chains below were found in one sample sequenced in a study of shared clonotypes between healthy human individuals. CD45RO negativity and positive selection for CCR7 defined naive CD8 cells, a population that excluded terminally differentiated effector memory CD45RA+ cells. Libraries were prepared by immunoSEQ multiplex PCR; TCRdb keeps only in-frame clonotypes and omits some of them. The table has roughly 590,000 clones, about 95% seen once; the top ten hold 0.1% to 0.11%. Sequencing was carried out using naive CD8+ T cells sorted from blood. These receptors all stem from a woman in her thirties in good health.

The chain uses TRBV10-1 and TRBJ2-1; unclear D gene. Germline CDR1 reads WNHNN; CDR2 reads SYGVQD (reference sequence). The ends were cut back, 3 bases at V and 0 bases at J, with 15 bases in the middle. The CDR3 consists of 17 residues. In DNA form, the CDR3 reads TGCGCCAGCAGTGAATTACCCCGACTGACCTCCTACAATGAGCAGTTCTTC. Protein sequence: CASSELPRLTSYNEQFF.

In DNA form, the CDR3 reads TGTGCCAGCAGTTGGGGAGGGACCCTTGACTATGGCTACACCTTC. The encoded protein is CASSWGGTLDYGYTF. The rearrangement joins TRBV27 to TRBJ1-2; a weak D match, TRBD1 (5 bases). Germline CDR1 MNHEY, CDR2 SMNVEV (reference sequence). CDR3 size: 15 residues. Trimming shortened V by 4 bases and J by 3 bases, and 15 bases separated the two germline ends.

The chain is built from TRBV7-2 and TRBJ2-2; no clear D. The CDR3 consists of 14 residues. Germline CDR1 SGHTA, CDR2 FQGNSA. The ends were cut back, 5 bases at V and 4 bases at J, with 11 bases in the middle. The CDR3 nucleotides read TGTGCCAGCAGCCCTGGGCGAGGCACCGGGGAGCTGTTTTTT. As protein: CASSPGRGTGELFF.

The chain has TRBV29-1 and TRBJ1-2; TRBD1 matches at 7 bases. V gave up 3 bases and J gave up 5 bases; unmatched junction bases: 3. The germline V gene has CDR1 SQVTM and CDR2 ANQGSEA. The CDR3 has 12 amino acids. For the CDR3, the DNA is TGCAGCGTTGAGGGACAGCTATATGGCTACACCTTC. This encodes CSVEGQLYGYTF.

The chain links TRBV18 to TRBJ2-7; TRBD1 aligns across 9 bases. Germline CDR1 reads KGHSH; CDR2 reads LQKENI. J lost 7 bases, V lost 3 bases, and 7 bases had no gene match. The CDR3 contains 14 residues. The CDR3 protein is CASSPPDRGWEQYF. CDR3 in DNA: TGTGCCAGCTCACCCCCAGACAGGGGGTGGGAGCAGTACTTC.

V usage is TRBV7-9 and J usage is TRBJ2-1; D is perhaps TRBD1 or TRBD2 (5 bases each). There are 16 residues in the CDR3. The V end was cut by 2 bases, the J end by 8 bases, with 19 bases between. The germline V gene has CDR1 SEHNR and CDR2 FQNEAQ (reference sequence). The CDR3 DNA follows: TGTGCCAGCAGCTTAATCCCCCGGGGCGGACGCGATGAGCAGTTCTTC. This translates into CASSLIPRGGRDEQFF.

This clone was detected a few times. This sample includes further DNA sequences coding for the same CDR3. The chain links TRBV9 to TRBJ2-7, with TRBD2 matching over 13 bases. The CDR3 runs to 15 residues. With 0 bases clipped from V and 4 bases from J, the junction kept 1 base outside the gene matches. Germline V gene data show CDR1 as SGDLS and CDR2 as YYNGEE. The CDR3 protein is CASSVGLAGGYEQYF. The CDR3 bases are TGTGCCAGCAGCGTAGGACTAGCGGGAGGTTACGAGCAGTACTTC. The full variable domain, its missing parts supplied by reference TRBV9 and TRBJ2-7, is DSGVTQTPKHLITATGQRVTLRCSPRSGDLSVYWYQQSLDQGLQFLIQYYNGEERAKGNILERFSAQQFPDLHSELNLSSLELGDSALYFCASSVGLAGGYEQYFGPGTRLTVT.

The J gene is TRBJ2-7, the V gene TRBV5-6; the match to TRBD2 covers 9 bases. Germline V gene sequence: CDR1 SGHDT, CDR2 YYEEEE. CDR3 size: 14 residues. V lost 2 bases, J lost 4 bases, and 4 bases stayed unmatched. This CDR3 reads CASSFSGSWYEQYF. The CDR3 coding sequence is TGTGCCAGCAGCTTTAGCGGGAGTTGGTACGAGCAGTACTTC.

The chain carries TRBV27 and TRBJ2-7; no clear D gene. The germline gives CDR1 MNHEY, CDR2 SMNVEV (reference sequence). The germline V and J ends were trimmed by 3 bases and 4 bases, with 4 bases remaining between them. CDR3 length: 11 residues. CDR3 sequence reads: CASSFLYEQYF. The CDR3 DNA reads TGTGCCAGCAGTTTCCTGTACGAGCAGTACTTC.

The V and J genes are TRBV6-1 and TRBJ2-2; D not resolved. This CDR3 comprises 15 residues. V dropped 2 bases and J dropped 4 bases, with 11 bases sitting between them. Germline V lookup: CDR1 MNHNS, CDR2 SASEGT. This chain's CDR3 is CASSEFTPSTGELFF. The DNA of the CDR3 is TGTGCCAGCAGTGAATTCACCCCGAGCACCGGGGAGCTGTTTTTT.

This clone is a singleton in its sample. The CDR3 nucleotides read TGTGCCAGCACGTCTAGCGCAAATGAGCAGTTCTTC. Encoded protein: CASTSSANEQFF. This chain links TRBV2 with TRBJ2-1, with a weak D call TRBD2 (6 bases). Germline V gene sequence: CDR1 SNHLY, CDR2 FYNNEI. V shed 7 bases and J shed 7 bases, with 11 bases lying between them. This CDR3 spans 12 amino acids.

V is TRBV28 and J is TRBJ1-1; the D is unclear. This CDR3 spans 14 amino acids. Germline V gene data show CDR1 as MDHEN and CDR2 as SYDVKM. V lost 2 bases and J lost 8, with 15 bases in between. The CDR3: CASSLRGQKTEAFF. The CDR3 bases are TGTGCCAGCAGTTTACGGGGTCAAAAGACGGAAGCTTTCTTT. Full variable domain (rest looked up from reference TRBV28 and TRBJ1-1): DVKVTQSSRYLVKRTGEKVFLECVQDMDHENMFWYRQDPGLGLRLIYFSYDVKMKEKGDIPEGYSVSREKKERFSLILESASTNQTSMYLCASSLRGQKTEAFFGQGTRLTVV.

The chain uses TRBV7-3 and TRBJ2-1; 12 bases fit TRBD2. Germline CDR1 reads SGHTA; CDR2 reads FQGTGA. After removal of 3 bases from V and 7 bases from J, the junction contained 7 bases not matched to a gene. The CDR3 length is 16 residues. CDR3: CASSFGTGTSGNEQFF. The CDR3 DNA sequence: TGTGCCAGCAGCTTCGGTACAGGGACTAGCGGGAATGAGCAGTTCTTC.